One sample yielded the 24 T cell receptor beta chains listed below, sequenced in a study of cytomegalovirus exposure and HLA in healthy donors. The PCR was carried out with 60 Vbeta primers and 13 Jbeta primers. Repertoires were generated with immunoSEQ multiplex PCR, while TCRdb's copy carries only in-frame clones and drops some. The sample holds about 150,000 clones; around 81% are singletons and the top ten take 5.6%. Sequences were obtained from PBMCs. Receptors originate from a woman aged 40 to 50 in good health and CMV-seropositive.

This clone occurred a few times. CDR3 bases: TGTGCCAGCAGCCGGATATTCTCAGGGAGGTACACTGAAGCTTTCTTT. Amino acid sequence: CASSRIFSGRYTEAFF. The chain is built from TRBV11-3 and TRBJ1-1, with D possibly being TRBD1 (5 bases). Trimming shortened V by 5 bases and J by 3 bases, and 19 bases separated the two germline ends. The CDR3 has 16 amino acids. Germline V gene data show CDR1 as SGHNT and CDR2 as YENEEA.

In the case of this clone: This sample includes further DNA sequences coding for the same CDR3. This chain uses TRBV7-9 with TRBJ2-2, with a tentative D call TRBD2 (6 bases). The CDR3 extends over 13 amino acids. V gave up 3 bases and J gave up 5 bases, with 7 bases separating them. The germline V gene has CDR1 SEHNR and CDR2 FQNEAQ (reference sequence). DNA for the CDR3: TGTGCCAGCAGCTTGGAGGGAACCGGGGAGCTGTTTTTT. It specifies CASSLEGTGELFF.

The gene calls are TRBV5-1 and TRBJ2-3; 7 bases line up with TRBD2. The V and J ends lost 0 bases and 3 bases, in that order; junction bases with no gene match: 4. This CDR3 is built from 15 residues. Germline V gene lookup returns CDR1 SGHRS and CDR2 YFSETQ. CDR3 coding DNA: TGCGCCAGCAGCTTGGTGGGAGGGCTGACAGATACGCAGTATTTT. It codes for CASSLVGGLTDTQYF.

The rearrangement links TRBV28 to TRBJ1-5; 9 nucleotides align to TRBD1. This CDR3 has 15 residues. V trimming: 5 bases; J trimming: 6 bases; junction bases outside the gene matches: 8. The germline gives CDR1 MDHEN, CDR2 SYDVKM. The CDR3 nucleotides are TGTGCCAGCAGTCAAGGGGGGACAGGGTTTCAGCCCCAGCATTTT. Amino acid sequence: CASSQGGTGFQPQHF.

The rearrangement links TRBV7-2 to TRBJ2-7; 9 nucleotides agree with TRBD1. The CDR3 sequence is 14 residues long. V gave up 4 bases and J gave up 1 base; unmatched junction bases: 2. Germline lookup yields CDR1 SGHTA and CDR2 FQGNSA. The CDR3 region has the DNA TGTGCCAGCAGCTCCGGGACAGGGTCCTACGAGCAGTACTTC. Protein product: CASSSGTGSYEQYF.

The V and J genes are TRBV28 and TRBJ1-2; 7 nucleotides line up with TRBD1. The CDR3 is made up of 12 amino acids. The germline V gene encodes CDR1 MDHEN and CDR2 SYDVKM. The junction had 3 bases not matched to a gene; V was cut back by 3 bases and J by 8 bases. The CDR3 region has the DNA TGTGCCAGCAGTTTCCTCAGGGGGGGCTACACCTTC. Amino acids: CASSFLRGGYTF.

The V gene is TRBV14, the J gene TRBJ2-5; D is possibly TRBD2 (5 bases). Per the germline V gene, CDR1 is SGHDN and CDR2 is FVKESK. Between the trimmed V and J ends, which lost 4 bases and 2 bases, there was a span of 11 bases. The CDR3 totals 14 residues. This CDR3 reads CASSRLAAQETQYF. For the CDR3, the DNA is TGTGCCAGCAGCCGCCTAGCAGCTCAAGAGACCCAGTACTTC. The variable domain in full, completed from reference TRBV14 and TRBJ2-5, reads EAGVTQFPSHSVIEKGQTVTLRCDPISGHDNLYWYRRVMGKEIKFLLHFVKESKQDESGMPNNRFLAERTGGTYSTLKVQPAELEDSGVYFCASSRLAAQETQYFGPGTRLLVL.

The CDR3 region is CASSLDLAGIYYNEQFF. The CDR3 DNA sequence: TGTGCCAGCAGCTTAGATCTAGCGGGGATTTACTACAATGAGCAGTTCTTC. J is TRBJ2-1 and V is TRBV7-9; 9 bases map to TRBD2. J was trimmed by 3 bases and V by 1 base; bases with no gene match: 7. This CDR3 is 17 amino acids long. Germline lookup yields CDR1 SEHNR and CDR2 FQNEAQ (reference sequence).

Here the CDR3 DNA reads TGTGCCAGCAGCGTAGGTCCTATAGCGGGAAACGAGCAGTACTTC. It codes for CASSVGPIAGNEQYF. The chain links TRBV9 to TRBJ2-7, with 8 bases that match TRBD2. This CDR3 has 15 residues. Losses at the gene ends were 0 bases for V and 5 bases for J; bases not matched to a gene: 7. CDR1 and CDR2 from the germline V gene are SGDLS and YYNGEE.

The CDR3 DNA sequence: TGTGCCAGCAGCTTGGTCGGCGGGATCAGCACAGATACGCAGTATTTT. It codes for CASSLVGGISTDTQYF. This chain uses TRBV5-6 with TRBJ2-3, with D possibly matching TRBD2 (6 bases). V shed 0 bases and J shed 0 bases, with 11 bases lying between them. The CDR3 has 16 amino acids. Germline assignment: CDR1 SGHDT and CDR2 YYEEEE.

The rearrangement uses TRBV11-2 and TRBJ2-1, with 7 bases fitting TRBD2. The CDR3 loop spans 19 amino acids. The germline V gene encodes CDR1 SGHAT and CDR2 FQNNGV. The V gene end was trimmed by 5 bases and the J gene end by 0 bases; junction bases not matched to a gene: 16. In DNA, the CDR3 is TGTGCCAGCAGCCTCAGACAAGGACGGCAGCGGGGCTCCTACAATGAGCAGTTCTTC. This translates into CASSLRQGRQRGSYNEQFF.

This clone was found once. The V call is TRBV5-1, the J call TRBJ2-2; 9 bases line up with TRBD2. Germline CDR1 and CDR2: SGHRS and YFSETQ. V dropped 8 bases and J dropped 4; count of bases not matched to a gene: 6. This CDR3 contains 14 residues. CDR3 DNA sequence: TGCGCCAGTAAGCGGGAGGAATCCACCGGGGAGCTGTTTTTT. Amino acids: CASKREESTGELFF.

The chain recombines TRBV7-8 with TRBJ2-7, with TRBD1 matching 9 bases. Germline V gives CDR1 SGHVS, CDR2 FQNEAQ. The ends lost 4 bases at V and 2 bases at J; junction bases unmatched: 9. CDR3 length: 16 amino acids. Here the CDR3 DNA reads TGTGCCAGCAGCTCGCTAGCCGGGACAGGGACCTACGAGCAGTACTTC. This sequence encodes CASSSLAGTGTYEQYF.

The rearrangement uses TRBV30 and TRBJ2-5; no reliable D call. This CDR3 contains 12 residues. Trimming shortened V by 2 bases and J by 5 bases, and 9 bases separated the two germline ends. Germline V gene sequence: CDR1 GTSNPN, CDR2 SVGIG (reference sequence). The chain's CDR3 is CAWSKTFETQYF. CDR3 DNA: TGTGCCTGGAGTAAGACATTTGAGACCCAGTACTTC.

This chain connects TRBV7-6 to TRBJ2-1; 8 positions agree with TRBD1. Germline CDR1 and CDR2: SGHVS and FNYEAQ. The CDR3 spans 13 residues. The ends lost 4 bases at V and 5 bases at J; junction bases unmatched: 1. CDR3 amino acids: CASSSTGDNEQFF. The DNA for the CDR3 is TGTGCCAGCAGCTCGACAGGGGACAATGAGCAGTTCTTC.

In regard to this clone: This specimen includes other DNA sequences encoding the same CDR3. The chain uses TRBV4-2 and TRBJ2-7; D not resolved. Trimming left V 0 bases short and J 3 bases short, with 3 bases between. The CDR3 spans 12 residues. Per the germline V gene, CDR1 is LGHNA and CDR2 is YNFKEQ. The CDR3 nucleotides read TGTGCCAGCAGCCAAGATCTCTACGAGCAGTACTTC. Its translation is CASSQDLYEQYF.

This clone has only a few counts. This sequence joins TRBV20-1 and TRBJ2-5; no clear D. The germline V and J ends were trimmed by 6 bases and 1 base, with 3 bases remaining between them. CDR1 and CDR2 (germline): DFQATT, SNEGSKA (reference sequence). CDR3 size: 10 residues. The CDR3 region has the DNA TGCAGTGCCATCCAAGAGACCCAGTACTTC. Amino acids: CSAIQETQYF.

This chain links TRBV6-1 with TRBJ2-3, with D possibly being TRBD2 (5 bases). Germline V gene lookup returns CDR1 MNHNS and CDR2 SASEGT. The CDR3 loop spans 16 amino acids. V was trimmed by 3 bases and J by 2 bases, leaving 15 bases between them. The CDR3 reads CASSDYVSRVTDTQYF. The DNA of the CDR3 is TGTGCCAGCAGTGATTATGTCTCGAGGGTCACAGATACGCAGTATTTT.

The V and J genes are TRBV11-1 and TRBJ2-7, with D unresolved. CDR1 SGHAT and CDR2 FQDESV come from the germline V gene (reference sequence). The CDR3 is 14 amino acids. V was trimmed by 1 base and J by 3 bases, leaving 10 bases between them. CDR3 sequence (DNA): TGTGCCAGCAGCTTAGGCTCGGTTCTCTACGAGCAGTACTTC. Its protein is CASSLGSVLYEQYF.

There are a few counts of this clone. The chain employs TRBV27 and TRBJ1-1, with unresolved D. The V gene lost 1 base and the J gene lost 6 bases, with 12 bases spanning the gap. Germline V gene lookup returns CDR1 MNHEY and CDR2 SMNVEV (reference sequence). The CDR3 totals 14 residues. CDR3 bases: TGTGCCAGCAGTTTATGGGGAGCAAGGGCTGAAGCTTTCTTT. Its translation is CASSLWGARAEAFF.

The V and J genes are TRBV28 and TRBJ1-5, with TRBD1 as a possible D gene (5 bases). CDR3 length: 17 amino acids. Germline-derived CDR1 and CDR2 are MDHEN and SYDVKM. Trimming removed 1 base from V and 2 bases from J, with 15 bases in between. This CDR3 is CASSLYSGRGGNQPQHF. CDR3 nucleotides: TGTGCCAGCAGTTTATACTCGGGGAGGGGAGGCAATCAGCCCCAGCATTTT.

For the CDR3, the DNA is TGCAGCGTTGAGGATGTAGGGACAGGGAATTATGAAGCTTTCTTT. Translated: CSVEDVGTGNYEAFF. The chain combines TRBV29-1 with TRBJ1-1, with TRBD1 matching over 9 bases. Germline loops: CDR1 SQVTM, CDR2 ANQGSEA. Trimming took 3 bases from V and 7 from J; bases not matched to a gene: 12. The CDR3 runs to 15 residues. Together with reference TRBV29-1 and TRBJ1-1, the CDR3 gives the full variable domain: SAVISQKPSRDICQRGTSLTIQCQVDSQVTMMFWYRQQPGQSLTLIATANQGSEATYESGFVIDKFPISRPNLTFSTLTVSNMSPEDSSIYLCSVEDVGTGNYEAFFGQGTRLTVV.

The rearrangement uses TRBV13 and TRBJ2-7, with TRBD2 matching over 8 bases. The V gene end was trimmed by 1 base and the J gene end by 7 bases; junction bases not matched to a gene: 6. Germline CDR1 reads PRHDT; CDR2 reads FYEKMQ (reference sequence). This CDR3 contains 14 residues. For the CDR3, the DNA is TGTGCCAGCAGCTTAGCGGGAGGGGTTGGAGAGCAGTACTTC. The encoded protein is CASSLAGGVGEQYF.

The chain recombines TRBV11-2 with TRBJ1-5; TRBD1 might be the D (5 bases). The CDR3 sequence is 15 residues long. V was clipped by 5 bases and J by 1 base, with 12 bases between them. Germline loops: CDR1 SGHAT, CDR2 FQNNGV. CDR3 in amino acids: CASSPQGRSNQPQHF. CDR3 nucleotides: TGTGCCAGCAGCCCCCAGGGCAGGAGCAATCAGCCCCAGCATTTT.